This T cell receptor (beta chain) derives from a study of T cell repertoires in cytomegalovirus infection. In the study overall: Evidence of both CMV infection and a matching HLA type came from public TCR beta signatures.

To note about this clonotype: Antigen unknown.

This CDR3 spans 14 amino acids. V gave up 5 bases and J gave up 4 bases; unmatched junction bases: 7. Germline V gene data show CDR1 as SGHAT and CDR2 as FQNNGV. One entry per CDR3 protein, called by TCRdb with MiXCR from the reads. The profile shows some 590,000 distinct CDR3 sequences, about 39% of them singletons. The TCR comes from a human donor in good health (CMV status not recorded). Some clones in this sample may be carry-over from other donors' samples. Specimen: cultured PBMCs, collected from culture after CMV antigen stimulation. V and J are TRBV11-2 and TRBJ1-1, with TRBD1 identical over 7 bases. The CDR3 spells CASSTRGQLTEAFF. CDR3 nucleotide sequence: TGTGCCAGCAGCACCCGGGGACAGCTCACTGAAGCTTTCTTT.